One sample yielded the 3 T cell receptor beta chains listed below, sequenced in a study of OX40 agonist ivuxolimab in advanced cancers. Measured with immunoSEQ multiplex PCR; TCRdb has only the in-frame clones, and not every one. The profile shows around 60,000 clones, 88% of them singletons. The sample here was CD4+ or CD8+ T cells sorted from blood, taken in a trial of the OX40 agonist ivuxolimab. The receptors here all came from an adult with an advanced solid tumor such as melanoma, head and neck, liver or kidney cancer.

This chain uses TRBV5-6 with TRBJ1-5, with D maybe TRBD1 (5 bases). V was shortened by 4 bases and J by 11 bases, with 19 bases between the two germline ends. This CDR3 is built from 14 residues. CDR1 is SGHDT, CDR2 YYEEEE, per germline. CDR3 sequence: CASSRGSGRPAQHF. Written as DNA, the CDR3 is TGTGCCAGCAGCCGAGGGTCAGGGAGGCCGGCCCAGCATTTT. The full variable domain, with the rest looked up from reference TRBV5-6 and TRBJ1-5, is DAGVTQSPTHLIKTRGQQVTLRCSPKSGHDTVSWYQQALGQGPQFIFQYYEEEERQRGNFPDRFSGHQFPNYSSELNVNALLLGDSALYLCASSRGSGRPAQHFGDGTRLSIL.

This chain connects TRBV7-9 to TRBJ2-3; 7 bases fit TRBD2. Germline CDR1 SEHNR, CDR2 FQNEAQ (reference sequence). The V segment lost 5 bases and the J segment 0 bases; nucleotides outside the gene matches: 5. The CDR3 totals 15 residues. Written as DNA, the CDR3 is TGTGCCAGCAGCCAAAGCGGGACTAGCACAGATACGCAGTATTTT. Translated: CASSQSGTSTDTQYF.

This sequence joins TRBV19 and TRBJ1-1, with TRBD1 as a possible D gene (6 bases). Germline V gene data show CDR1 as LNHDA and CDR2 as SQIVND (reference sequence). The V end was cut by 1 base, the J end by 1 base, with 13 bases between. The CDR3 extends over 16 amino acids. For the CDR3, the DNA is TGTGCCAGTAGTATAGGAATCGGACAGTGGAACACTGAAGCTTTCTTT. Its translation: CASSIGIGQWNTEAFF.